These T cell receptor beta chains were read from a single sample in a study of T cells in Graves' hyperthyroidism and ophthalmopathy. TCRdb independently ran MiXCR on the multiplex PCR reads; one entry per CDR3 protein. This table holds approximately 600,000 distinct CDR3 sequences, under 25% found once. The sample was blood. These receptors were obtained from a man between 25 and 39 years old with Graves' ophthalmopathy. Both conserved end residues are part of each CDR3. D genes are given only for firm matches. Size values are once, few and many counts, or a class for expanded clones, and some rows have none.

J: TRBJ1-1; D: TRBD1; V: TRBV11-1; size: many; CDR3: CASSQTGGAFF; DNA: TGTGCCAGCAGCCAAACAGGGGGCGCTTTCTTT
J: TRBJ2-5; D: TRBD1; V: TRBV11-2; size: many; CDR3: CASTKQGAGETQYF; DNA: TGTGCCAGCACCAAACAGGGGGCCGGTGAGACCCAGTACTTC
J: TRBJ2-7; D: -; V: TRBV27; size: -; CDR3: CASRPRDAYEQYF; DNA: TGTGCCAGCAGGCCCCGGGATGCCTACGAGCAGTACTTC
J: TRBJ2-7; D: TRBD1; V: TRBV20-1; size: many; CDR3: CSAPTGGWGEQYF; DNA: TGCAGTGCTCCTACAGGGGGCTGGGGAGAGCAGTACTTC
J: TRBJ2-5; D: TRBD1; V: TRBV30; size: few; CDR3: CAWSPGGAETQYF; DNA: TGTGCCTGGAGCCCAGGGGGCGCGGAGACCCAGTACTTC
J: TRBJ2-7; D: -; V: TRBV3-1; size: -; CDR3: CASSQEYGGTAFSYEQYF; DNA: TGTGCCAGCAGCCAAGAATATGGCGGGACAGCATTCTCCTACGAGCAGTACTTC
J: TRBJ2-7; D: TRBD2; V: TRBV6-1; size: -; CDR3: CASSTAGGYEQYF; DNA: TGTGCCAGCAGCACAGCGGGAGGCTACGAGCAGTACTTC
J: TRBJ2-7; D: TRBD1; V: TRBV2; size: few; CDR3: CAGTLQGSSYEQYF; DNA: TGTGCCGGAACACTACAGGGGTCTTCCTACGAGCAGTACTTC
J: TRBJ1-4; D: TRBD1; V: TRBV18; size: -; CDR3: CASSPTGSGTEKLFF; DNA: TGTGCCAGCTCACCGACAGGGTCTGGTACTGAAAAACTGTTTTTT
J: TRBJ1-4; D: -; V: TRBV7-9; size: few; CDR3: CASSQGEGRYNEKLFF; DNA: TGTGCCAGCAGCCAAGGCGAGGGGCGGTACAATGAAAAACTGTTTTTT
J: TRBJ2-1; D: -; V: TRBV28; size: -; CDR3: CASSAGLLGDNEQFF; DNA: TGTGCCAGCAGCGCGGGACTCCTAGGAGACAATGAGCAGTTCTTC
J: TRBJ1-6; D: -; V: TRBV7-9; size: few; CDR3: CASSFHHGAGSPLHF; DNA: TGTGCCAGCAGCTTCCATCACGGGGCCGGGTCACCCCTCCACTTT
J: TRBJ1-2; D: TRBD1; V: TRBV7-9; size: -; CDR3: CASSATTGDFYGYTF; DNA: TGTGCCAGCAGCGCGACGACAGGGGATTTCTATGGCTACACCTTC
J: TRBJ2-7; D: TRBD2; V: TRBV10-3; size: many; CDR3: CAISRLADTYEQYF; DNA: TGTGCCATCAGCCGACTAGCGGATACCTACGAGCAGTACTTC
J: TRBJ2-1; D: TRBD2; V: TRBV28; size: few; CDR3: CASSLRAGGPQFF; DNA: TGTGCCAGCAGTTTAAGGGCGGGAGGGCCCCAGTTCTTC
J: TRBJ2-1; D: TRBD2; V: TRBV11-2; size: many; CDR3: CASSNPSAGEVSYNEQFF; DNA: TGTGCCAGCAGCAACCCTTCTGCGGGAGAGGTCTCCTACAATGAGCAGTTCTTC
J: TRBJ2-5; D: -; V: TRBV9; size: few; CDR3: CASSVDGQLQETQYF; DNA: TGTGCCAGCAGCGTAGACGGACAGTTACAAGAGACCCAGTACTTC
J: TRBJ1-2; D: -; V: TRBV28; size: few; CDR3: CASSEGAGAYGYTF; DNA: TGTGCCAGCAGCGAGGGCGCCGGCGCTTATGGCTACACCTTC
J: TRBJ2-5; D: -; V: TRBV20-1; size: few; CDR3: CSAWGRLRQETQYF; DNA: TGCAGTGCTTGGGGCAGGCTTCGACAAGAGACCCAGTACTTC
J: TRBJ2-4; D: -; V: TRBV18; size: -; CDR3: CASSPWAAATKNIQYF; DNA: TGTGCCAGCTCACCATGGGCCGCCGCGACCAAAAACATTCAGTACTTC
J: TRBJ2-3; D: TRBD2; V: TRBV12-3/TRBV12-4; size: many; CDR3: CASSSGLATQYF; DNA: TGTGCCAGCAGTTCGGGACTAGCGACGCAGTATTTT
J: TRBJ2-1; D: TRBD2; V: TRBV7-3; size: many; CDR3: CASSLKGLAGEQFF; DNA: TGTGCCAGCAGCCTAAAGGGACTAGCGGGAGAGCAGTTCTTC
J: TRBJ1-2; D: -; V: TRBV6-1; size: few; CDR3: CASSVSVGFYGYTF; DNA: TGTGCCAGCAGTGTCTCTGTAGGGTTCTATGGCTACACCTTC
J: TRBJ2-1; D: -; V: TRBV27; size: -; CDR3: CASSSGQLYNEQFF; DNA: TGTGCCAGCAGTTCTGGACAGCTCTACAATGAGCAGTTCTTC
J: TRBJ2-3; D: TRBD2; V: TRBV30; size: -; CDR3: CAWSRGTSTGTQYF; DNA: TGTGCCTGGAGTCGAGGGACTAGCACAGGTACGCAGTATTTT
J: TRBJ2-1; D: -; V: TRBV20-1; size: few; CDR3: CSAREGGSSYNEQFF; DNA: TGCAGTGCTAGAGAGGGGGGAAGCTCCTACAATGAGCAGTTCTTC
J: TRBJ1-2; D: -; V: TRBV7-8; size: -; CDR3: CASDSNYGYTF; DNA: TGTGCGAGCGACAGTAACTATGGCTACACCTTC
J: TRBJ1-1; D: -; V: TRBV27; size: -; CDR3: CASSATGLTEAFF; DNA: TGTGCCAGCAGTGCTACAGGGCTCACTGAAGCTTTCTTT
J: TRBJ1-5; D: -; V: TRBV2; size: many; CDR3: CASSETGFNQPQHF; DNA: TGTGCCAGCAGTGAGACGGGATTCAATCAGCCCCAGCATTTT
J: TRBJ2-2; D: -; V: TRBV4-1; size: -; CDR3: CASSHSRGNTGELFF; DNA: TGCGCCAGCAGCCATTCGCGGGGGAACACCGGGGAGCTGTTTTTT
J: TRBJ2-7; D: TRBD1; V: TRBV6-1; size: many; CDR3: CASSTPRTGYYEQYF; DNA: TGTGCCAGCAGTACCCCCCGGACAGGGTACTACGAGCAGTACTTC
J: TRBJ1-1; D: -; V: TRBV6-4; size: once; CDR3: CASSWTDTEAFF; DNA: TGTGCCAGCAGTTGGACTGACACTGAAGCTTTCTTT
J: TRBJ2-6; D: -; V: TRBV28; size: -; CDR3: CASSLPSSGANVLTF; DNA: TGTGCCAGCAGTTTACCTTCCTCTGGGGCCAACGTCCTGACTTTC
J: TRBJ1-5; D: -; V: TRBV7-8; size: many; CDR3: CASSLVADQPQHF; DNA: TGTGCCAGCAGCTTAGTAGCGGATCAGCCCCAGCATTTT
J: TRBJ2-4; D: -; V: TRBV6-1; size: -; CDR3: CASSFGAKNIQYF; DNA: TGTGCCAGCAGTTTTGGGGCCAAAAACATTCAGTACTTC
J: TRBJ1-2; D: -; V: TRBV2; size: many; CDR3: CASSDPTGTQANYGYTF; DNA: TGTGCCAGCAGTGACCCTACAGGGACCCAAGCTAACTATGGCTACACCTTC